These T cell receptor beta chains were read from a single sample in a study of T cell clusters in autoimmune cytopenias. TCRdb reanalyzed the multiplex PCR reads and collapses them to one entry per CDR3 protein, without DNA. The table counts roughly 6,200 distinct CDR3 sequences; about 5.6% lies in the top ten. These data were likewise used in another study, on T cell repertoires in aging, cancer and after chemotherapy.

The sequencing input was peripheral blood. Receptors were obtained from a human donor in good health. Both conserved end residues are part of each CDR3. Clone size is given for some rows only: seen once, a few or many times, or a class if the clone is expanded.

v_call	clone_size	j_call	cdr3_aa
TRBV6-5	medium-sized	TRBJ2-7	CASSYGGSYEQYF
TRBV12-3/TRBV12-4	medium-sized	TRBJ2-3	CASSLGAAVPDTQYF
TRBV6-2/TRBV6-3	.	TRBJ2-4	CASSQGMTKNIQYF
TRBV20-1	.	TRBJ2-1	CSAHRGLNEQFF
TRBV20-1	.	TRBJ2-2	CSARGGLAGNTGELFF
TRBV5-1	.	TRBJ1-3	CASSHDRGSPTGNTIYF
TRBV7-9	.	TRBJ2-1	CASSSGRRSSYNEQFF
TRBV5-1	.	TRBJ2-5	CASSMGTSGNQETQYF
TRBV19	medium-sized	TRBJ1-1	CASSTPDLINTEAFF
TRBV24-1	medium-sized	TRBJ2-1	CATSESGQGGNEQFF
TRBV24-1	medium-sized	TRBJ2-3	CATSRGNADTQYF
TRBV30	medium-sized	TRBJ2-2	CAWSVGAGYTGELFF
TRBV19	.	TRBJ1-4	CASSRGQGPNEKLFF
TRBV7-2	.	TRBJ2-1	CASSLAASGAYNEQFF
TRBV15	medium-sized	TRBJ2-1	CATTLDSGRALNEQFF
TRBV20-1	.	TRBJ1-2	CSARGNRGENGYTF
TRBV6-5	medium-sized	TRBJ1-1	CASRTWTVGENTEAFF
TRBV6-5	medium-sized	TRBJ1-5	CASSDRGPDQPQHF
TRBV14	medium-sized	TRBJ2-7	CASSPLYGRGQALEQYF
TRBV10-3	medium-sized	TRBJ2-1	CAIRSSGGPGDEQFF
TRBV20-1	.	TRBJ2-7	CSAWGMDPEQYF
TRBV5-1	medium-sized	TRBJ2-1	CASSLFLRQGQGDEQFF
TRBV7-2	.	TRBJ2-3	CASSITDTQYF
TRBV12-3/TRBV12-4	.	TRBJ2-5	CASRLGAEQGAKETQYF
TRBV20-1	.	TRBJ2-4	CSARPERERVGAKNIQYF
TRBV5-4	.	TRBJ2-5	CASSPETGETQYF
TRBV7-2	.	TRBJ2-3	CASSFRGRLSTDTQYF
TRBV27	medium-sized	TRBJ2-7	CASGYGQGFGYEQYF
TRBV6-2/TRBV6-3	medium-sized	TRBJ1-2	CASSPRDTGYTF
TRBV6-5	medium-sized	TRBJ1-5	CASSRKFRSGDQPQHF
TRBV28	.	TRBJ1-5	CASRALGTGVARSGQPQHF
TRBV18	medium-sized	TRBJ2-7	CASSLSQPGQGKYEQYF
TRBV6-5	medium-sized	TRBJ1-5	CASSRTGGNQPQHF
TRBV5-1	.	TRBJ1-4	CASSLSGTVGDEKLFF
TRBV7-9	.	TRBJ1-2	CASSLDSYGYTF
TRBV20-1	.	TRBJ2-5	CSANRAPETQYF
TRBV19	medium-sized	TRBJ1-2	CASIKATGSGYTF
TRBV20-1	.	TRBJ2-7	CSASPTSGASYEQYF
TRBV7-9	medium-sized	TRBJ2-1	CASSTLGLAIGEQFF
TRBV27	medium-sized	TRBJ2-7	CASRDGQRKQYF
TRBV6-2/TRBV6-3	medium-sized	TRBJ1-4	CASRTWTYEKLFF
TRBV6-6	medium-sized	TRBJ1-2	CASSQLGQGDVGYTF
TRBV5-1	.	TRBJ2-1	CASSLVQGREGEQFF
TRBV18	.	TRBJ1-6	CASSPGTDYNSPLHF
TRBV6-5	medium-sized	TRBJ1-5	CASSPWINQPQHF
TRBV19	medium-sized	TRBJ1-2	CASSVRDFYGYTF
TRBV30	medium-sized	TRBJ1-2	CAWSFRVDGYTF
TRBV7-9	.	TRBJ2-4	CASRPLGLASTNIQYF
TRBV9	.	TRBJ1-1	CASSGTGPSPDTEAFF
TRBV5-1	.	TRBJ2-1	CASSLPGTDPKQFF
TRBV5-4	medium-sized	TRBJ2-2	CASSRLVGPPNTGELFF
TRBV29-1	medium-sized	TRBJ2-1	CSVRVTGANEQFF
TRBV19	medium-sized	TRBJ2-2	CASRDRGAFTGELFF
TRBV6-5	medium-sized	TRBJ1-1	CASSFGQRLRNTEAFF
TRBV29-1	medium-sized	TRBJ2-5	CSDRGGEETQYF
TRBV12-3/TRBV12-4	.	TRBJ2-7	CASSLGVGTGRVEQYF